This T cell receptor beta chain was obtained from a study of shared clonotypes between healthy human individuals. Selected positively for CCR7 and CD45RO-negative, naive CD8 cells excluded terminally differentiated effector memory CD45RA+ cells. Clones were read by immunoSEQ multiplex PCR, and TCRdb kept only the in-frame ones, dropping some. This table has around 600,000 clones, 85% to 95% appearing once. This CDR3 region has 13 residues. Germline CDR1 reads SEHNR; CDR2 reads FQNEAQ (reference sequence). V was shortened by 4 bases and J by 1 base, with 7 bases between the two germline ends. The J gene is TRBJ1-2, the V gene TRBV7-9, with unresolved D. Source material: naive CD8+ T cells sorted from blood. The sequence was collected from a woman aged 25 to 45 in good health. The CDR3 is CASSSTDNYGYTF. The DNA for the CDR3 is TGTGCCAGCAGCTCGACTGATAACTATGGCTACACCTTC.